The rows below give T cell receptor beta chains drawn from one sample of a study of T cells in Graves' hyperthyroidism and ophthalmopathy. MiXCR, applied by TCRdb to the multiplex PCR reads, yields one record per CDR3 protein. The repertoire holds roughly 750,000 distinct CDR3 sequences, with less than 20% as singletons. The source material was blood. These receptors were collected from a man between 18 and 29 years old with Graves' hyperthyroidism. Each CDR3 is given with its conserved first and last residue. A D gene is named only where the DNA matches it firmly. Where a row states a size, it is once, few, many or the class of an expanded clone; other rows omit it.

>.|TRBV6-2/TRBV6-3|once|TRBJ2-1
CASSYEGFNEQFF
TGTGCCAGCAGTTACGAGGGCTTCAATGAGCAGTTCTTC
>TRBD2|TRBV5-1|.|TRBJ2-1
CASSLGASGRVDEQFF
TGCGCCAGCAGCTTGGGGGCTAGCGGGAGAGTGGATGAGCAGTTCTTC
>.|TRBV3-1|.|TRBJ2-5
CASSRVRGETQYF
TGTGCCAGCAGCCGGGTGCGTGGGGAGACCCAGTACTTC
>TRBD2|TRBV9|.|TRBJ2-3
CASSVGFLAGVLGDTQYF
TGTGCCAGCAGCGTTGGCTTCCTAGCGGGAGTGTTAGGGGATACGCAGTATTTT
>TRBD1|TRBV24-1|many|TRBJ2-5
CATKLGTEETQYF
TGTGCCACAAAACTCGGGACAGAAGAGACCCAGTACTTC
>TRBD2|TRBV6-2/TRBV6-3|many|TRBJ2-7
CASSYSSGRNEQYF
TGTGCCAGCAGTTACTCGAGCGGGAGAAACGAGCAGTACTTC
>.|TRBV9|many|TRBJ2-1
CASSVDGGRSYNEQFF
TGTGCCAGCAGCGTAGACGGCGGGCGATCCTACAATGAGCAGTTCTTC
>.|TRBV7-9|many|TRBJ1-1
CASSLDSSGAYEAFF
TGTGCCAGCAGCTTAGATTCGTCCGGGGCCTATGAAGCTTTCTTT
>.|TRBV9|.|TRBJ2-3
CASSVLPGPNTQYF
TGTGCCAGCAGCGTACTACCAGGCCCCAATACGCAGTATTTT
>.|TRBV3-1|few|TRBJ1-5
CASSLRGRDQPQHF
TGTGCCAGCAGCCTAAGAGGTAGGGATCAGCCCCAGCATTTT
>TRBD2|TRBV28|many|TRBJ2-3
CASRPLLAGTDTQYF
TGTGCCAGCAGGCCCCTCCTAGCGGGCACAGATACGCAGTATTTT
>TRBD2|TRBV10-1|.|TRBJ2-7
CASSVLAGEYEQYF
TGCGCCAGCAGTGTACTAGCGGGAGAATACGAGCAGTACTTC
>.|TRBV18|few|TRBJ2-2
CASSREPTGELFF
TGTGCCAGCTCACGTGAACCCACCGGGGAGCTGTTTTTT
>.|TRBV7-9|once|TRBJ2-6
CASSLGATGANVLTF
TGTGCCAGCAGCTTAGGGGCGACTGGGGCCAACGTCCTGACTTTC
>.|TRBV7-9|many|TRBJ2-2
CASSYRDPSVSGELFF
TGTGCCAGCAGCTACAGGGATCCCTCAGTATCCGGGGAGCTGTTTTTT
>.|TRBV27|.|TRBJ2-2
CASSSGFTGELFF
TGTGCCAGCAGTTCGGGATTCACCGGGGAGCTGTTTTTT